This TCR beta chain was recorded in a study of graft-versus-host responses after intestinal transplantation. TCRdb keeps only in-frame clones here, not all; method: immunoSEQ multiplex PCR. Of about 47,000 clones listed, 85% to 95% were seen once; the top ten hold 4.5% to 7.5%. The CDR3 is made up of 14 amino acids. Germline-derived CDR1 and CDR2 are MGHRA and YSYEKL. V was clipped by 1 base and J by 3 bases; unmatched bases: 1. The receptor's source is a human patient who received an intestinal transplant, so some T cells may come from the graft donor. The chain uses TRBV4-1 and TRBJ2-7, with 9 bases that match TRBD2. The sequences come from PBMCs, collected about 790 days after a first intestinal transplant, on the day of a second. This CDR3 is CASSQGTSVYEQYF. The CDR3 DNA is TGCGCCAGCAGCCAAGGGACTAGCGTCTACGAGCAGTACTTC.